The 11 T cell receptor beta chains below all came from one sample that was sequenced in a study of shared clonotypes between healthy human individuals. Here immunoSEQ multiplex PCR was the method, and the copy in TCRdb shows in-frame clones only, minus some. The sample yields roughly 1.4 million clones, about 98.5% seen once. The sequencing input was naive CD4+ T cells sorted from blood. Subset of the sample: CD45RA+ positively selected. The receptors originated from a man younger than 45 in good health.

This CDR3 reads CASSQGISEQYF. The CDR3 DNA reads as TGTGCCAGCAGCCAGGGCATTTCCGAGCAGTACTTC. The chain carries TRBV6-1 and TRBJ2-7; tentatively, D is TRBD1 (5 bases). There are 12 residues in the CDR3. V dropped 6 bases and J dropped 6 bases, with 12 bases sitting between them. Germline V lookup: CDR1 MNHNS, CDR2 SASEGT.

The chain employs TRBV4-3 and TRBJ2-3; no clear D gene. Looked up from germline, CDR1 is LGHNA and CDR2 is YSLEER. The germline V and J ends were trimmed by 3 bases and 1 base, with 11 bases remaining between them. CDR3 length equals 15 residues. CDR3 region: CASSHSGSRTDTQYF. The CDR3 nucleotides read TGCGCCAGCAGCCATTCAGGTTCCCGCACAGATACGCAGTATTTT.

The V gene is TRBV29-1, the J gene TRBJ2-2; possible D gene TRBD2, 6 bases. Germline-derived CDR1 and CDR2 are SQVTM and ANQGSEA. The V gene lost 6 bases and the J gene lost 1 base, with 9 bases spanning the gap. The CDR3 sequence is 13 residues long. CDR3 residues: CSVGGGNTGELFF. As DNA, the CDR3 is TGCAGCGTCGGGGGAGGGAACACCGGGGAGCTGTTTTTT.

The chain has TRBV9 and TRBJ2-1; D may be TRBD1 or TRBD2 (5 bases each). V was clipped by 2 bases and J by 3 bases, with 15 bases between them. Per the germline V gene, CDR1 is SGDLS and CDR2 is YYNGEE. CDR3 length: 16 residues. The DNA for the CDR3 is TGTGCCAGCAGCGTTTTAAGGGGAGCGGTCTACAATGAGCAGTTCTTC. This encodes CASSVLRGAVYNEQFF. Full variable domain (rest looked up from reference TRBV9 and TRBJ2-1): DSGVTQTPKHLITATGQRVTLRCSPRSGDLSVYWYQQSLDQGLQFLIQYYNGEERAKGNILERFSAQQFPDLHSELNLSSLELGDSALYFCASSVLRGAVYNEQFFGPGTRLTVL.

The chain combines TRBV7-2 with TRBJ2-2, with unresolved D. The CDR3 covers 17 residues. With 6 bases removed from V and 1 base from J, the gap between germline ends came to 18 bases. Germline values: CDR1 SGHTA, CDR2 FQGNSA. Here the CDR3 DNA reads TGTGCCAGCAGGCTACCTTCTGGGCTTCGGAACACCGGGGAGCTGTTTTTT. Translation gives CASRLPSGLRNTGELFF.

CDR3 in DNA: TGTGCCAGCAGTTATCCCCCTTACTACGAGCAGTACTTC. Its translation: CASSYPPYYEQYF. The rearrangement links TRBV27 to TRBJ2-7; D gene ambiguous. Deletions cut 4 bases from V and 3 bases from J, with 10 bases between. This CDR3 has 13 amino acids. Germline CDR1 reads MNHEY; CDR2 reads SMNVEV (reference sequence).

This clone was detected only once. This sequence joins TRBV5-5 and TRBJ2-7, with D perhaps matching TRBD2 (5 bases). CDR3 length: 15 amino acids. V was pared by 1 base and J by 2 bases, with 13 bases between. Germline CDR1 and CDR2: SGHKS and YYEKEE (reference sequence). The CDR3 region is CASSLPPVRAYEQYF. CDR3 sequence (DNA): TGTGCCAGCAGCTTGCCTCCTGTGAGGGCCTACGAGCAGTACTTC.

This chain connects TRBV6-5 to TRBJ2-7; D may be TRBD2 (6 bases). This CDR3 comprises 13 residues. In germline, CDR1 is MNHEY, CDR2 SVGAGI. The germline V and J ends were trimmed by 3 bases and 7 bases, with 13 bases remaining between them. The CDR3 region has the DNA TGTGCCAGCAGTTATACCCGGGGGTGGGAGCAGTACTTC. Translated, it gives CASSYTRGWEQYF.

V and J are TRBV5-4 and TRBJ1-1; 8 positions match TRBD1. The CDR3 contains 17 residues. Germline values: CDR1 SGHNT, CDR2 YYREEE (reference sequence). Trimming at V came to 5 bases and at J to 0 bases, leaving 12 bases not matched to a gene. CDR3 bases: TGTGCCAGCAGTATGGGCGGGACAGGAGACATGAACACTGAAGCTTTCTTT. Translating it yields CASSMGGTGDMNTEAFF.

This chain links TRBV10-1 with TRBJ2-1, with D hard to call. Germline V gene lookup returns CDR1 WNHNN and CDR2 SYGVQD (reference sequence). CDR3 size: 16 residues. V dropped 5 bases and J dropped 0 bases, with 14 bases sitting between them. The CDR3 here is CASSSTPFSSYNEQFF. In DNA form, the CDR3 reads TGCGCCAGCAGTTCTACCCCGTTCAGCTCCTACAATGAGCAGTTCTTC.

V is TRBV11-3 and J is TRBJ2-2, with D maybe TRBD1 (7 bases). Germline CDR1 SGHNT, CDR2 YENEEA. This CDR3 is built from 15 residues. V lost 5 bases and J 6 bases, leaving 16 bases between the germline ends. In nucleotides, the CDR3 is TGTGCCAGCAGCCCCCGACAGGGAGGAGCCGGGGAGCTGTTTTTT. This codes for CASSPRQGGAGELFF. Full variable domain (missing parts from reference TRBV11-3 and TRBJ2-2): EAGVVQSPRYKIIEKKQPVAFWCNPISGHNTLYWYLQNLGQGPELLIRYENEEAVDDSQLPKDRFSAERLKGVDSTLKIQPAELGDSAVYLCASSPRQGGAGELFFGEGSRLTVL.